The 15 T cell receptor beta chains below come from one sample, sequenced in a study of tumor-infiltrating lymphocytes in primary liver carcinoma (TCRdb year 2017). The sequencer was an Illumina HiSeq 2500. TCRbeta-specific cDNA was reverse-transcribed from roughly 500 ng total RNA using a constant-region primer and ProtoScript II reverse transcriptase. Three nested multiplex PCR rounds, following a slightly modified ARM-PCR procedure, were used to build the TCRbeta libraries. Each of the first two PCR rounds ran for about 10 cycles and used multiplex TRBV1-TRBV30 forward primers together with a Cbeta reverse primer. The raw public reads went through TCRdb reprocessing: fastp at Q25, MiXCR clone calling, in-frame beta chains kept. Rows merge per CDR3 protein into single entries with the most common DNA and genes. The sample table holds about 330,000 distinct CDR3 sequences, of which around 60% were seen once. Approximately 5.9% of the sample is taken by the ten largest.

TRIzol reagent was used to extract blood RNA from unsorted whole blood, while the DNeasy Blood & Tissue kit provided the germline DNA. The sequenced sample consisted of peripheral blood. Receptor source: a man aged 35 to 55 with primary liver carcinoma and hepatitis B virus infection.

Remarks on this clonotype: A much bigger clone sits one base away, suggesting this may be a read error. The chain joins TRBV6-6 to TRBJ2-2, with D possibly TRBD1 on 6 matching bases. Trimming pared 10 bases from V and 1 base from J, leaving 10 bases between. The V gene's germline CDR1 is MNHNY and CDR2 SVGAGI (reference sequence). The CDR3 runs 13 residues. CDR3 residues: CANTTGNTGELFF. Here the CDR3 DNA reads TGTGCCAACACGACAGGGAACACCGGGGAGCTGTTTTTT.

For this clonotype: A much larger clone differs from this one at a single base, so this may be a read error. The chain uses TRBV4-1 and TRBJ2-1; 9 bases are shared with TRBD2. The CDR3 loop spans 17 amino acids. V trimming: 4 bases; J trimming: 9 bases; junction bases outside the gene matches: 16. The germline gives CDR1 MGHRA, CDR2 YSYEKL. CDR3 coding DNA: TGCGCCAGCAGCCCCGCCGTTCCTAGCGGGATAAACAGTGAGCAGTTCTTC. Residues: CASSPAVPSGINSEQFF.

As to this clonotype: Since no conserved phenylalanine or tryptophan closes the CDR3, a read error is the likely cause. V is TRBV11-2 and J is TRBJ2-1; D unresolved. The CDR3 has 11 amino acids. Germline V gene sequence: CDR1 SGHAT, CDR2 FQNNGV. CDR3 amino acids: CTSSLLWEQFS. The CDR3 DNA sequence: TGTACCAGCAGCTTATTATGGGAGCAGTTCTCC.

Remarks on this clonotype: Given the absence of the conserved phenylalanine or tryptophan at the CDR3 end, a read error is likely. Because the CDR3's place on the DNA is in doubt, the DNA is left out and the CDR3 is given as listed by TCRdb. This rearrangement joins TRBV11-3 to TRBJ2-3. The CDR3 has 12 residues if both end residues are counted. The germline gives CDR1 SGHNT, CDR2 YENEEA. CDR3 protein: CASNLTADTQCL.

V gene TRBV28 combines with J gene TRBJ2-7, with D tentatively TRBD1 (6 bases). Trimming stripped 2 bases from V and 5 bases from J, with 16 bases between. Germline V CDR1 and CDR2: MDHEN, SYDVKM. The CDR3 consists of 15 residues. CDR3 region: CASSLLGPGVNEQYF. Written as DNA, the CDR3 is TGTGCCAGCAGTTTACTCGGGCCAGGGGTGAACGAGCAGTACTTC.

This chain connects TRBV11-2 to TRBJ2-2, with D tentatively TRBD1 (6 bases). V lost 4 bases, J lost 14 bases, and 20 bases lay in between. CDR3 length: 14 amino acids. Germline V lookup: CDR1 SGHAT, CDR2 FQNNGV. CDR3 in amino acids: CASSSQGQIGNLFF. CDR3 nucleotides: TGTGCCAGCAGCTCTCAGGGACAAATCGGGAATCTGTTTTTT.

The rearrangement links TRBV7-9 to TRBJ2-5, with TRBD2 as a possible D gene (6 bases). Trimming pared 5 bases from V and 4 bases from J, leaving 11 bases between. The CDR3 has 13 amino acids. CDR1 is SEHNR and CDR2 is FQNEAQ in the germline V gene (reference sequence). CDR3 DNA sequence: TGTGCCAGCAGCCACGGGGACTTAGAGACCCAGTACTTC. Translation gives CASSHGDLETQYF.

The chain has TRBV28 and TRBJ2-1; 7 bases are a match to TRBD1. V lost 1 base to trimming and J lost 6 bases; unmatched junction nucleotides: 6. The CDR3 consists of 15 residues. Germline CDR1 is MDHEN and CDR2 is SYDVKM. CDR3 region: CASSLSEQGFNEQFF. The CDR3 DNA reads TGTGCCAGCAGTTTATCGGAACAGGGGTTCAATGAGCAGTTCTTC.

In its sample, this clonotype was seen many times. The CDR3 is CASSQYMSTEAFF. CDR3 in DNA: TGTGCCAGCAGTCAATATATGAGCACTGAAGCTTTCTTT. This sequence joins TRBV6-1 and TRBJ1-1; D gene ambiguous. The length of the CDR3 is 13 residues. The V end lost 5 bases, the J end lost 4 bases, and 11 bases lay between the germline ends. Per germline, CDR1 MNHNS and CDR2 SASEGT.

This clonotype was counted ten times or more. A much larger clone lies a single base off, so this may be a read error. The J gene is TRBJ2-5, the V gene TRBV11-2; 11 bases align to TRBD2. The CDR3 is 16 residues long. Germline-derived CDR1 and CDR2 are SGHAT and FQNNGV. V trimming: 6 bases; J trimming: 7 bases; junction bases outside the gene matches: 13. CDR3 coding DNA: TGTGCCAGCAGTCCCGAAGGACTAGCGGGTGGGGGGACCCAGTACTTC. This encodes CASSPEGLAGGGTQYF.

Regarding this clonotype: One end of the junction is discordant with germline, which a read error may explain. The V call is TRBV11-2, the J call TRBJ2-7; D possibly corresponds to TRBD2 (6 bases). Germline V CDR1 and CDR2: SGHAT, FQNNGV. The CDR3 contains 15 residues. As DNA, the CDR3 is TGTGTCAGCGGCCCCCATGTGGCGGGGCTCAGCGAGCAGTACTTC. Protein product: CVSGPHVAGLSEQYF.

The chain links TRBV11-2 to TRBJ2-4; 7 nucleotides match TRBD2. This CDR3 has 15 amino acids. Germline V gene data show CDR1 as SGHAT and CDR2 as FQNNGV. V lost 9 bases, J lost 4 bases, and 12 bases stayed unmatched. In DNA form, the CDR3 reads TGTGCCAGTAGGGGTACTAGCGAACCGAAAAACATTCAGTACTTC. Protein sequence: CASRGTSEPKNIQYF. The full variable domain, rest sourced from reference TRBV11-2 and TRBJ2-4, is EAGVAQSPRYKIIEKRQSVAFWCNPISGHATLYWYQQILGQGPKLLIQFQNNGVVDDSQLPKDRFSAERLKGVDSTLKIQPAKLEDSAVYLCASRGTSEPKNIQYFGAGTRLSVL.

This clonotype was counted a few times. V usage is TRBV6-6 and J usage is TRBJ2-3; the D gene is possibly TRBD2 (5 bases). V dropped 1 base and J dropped 2 bases, with 10 bases sitting between them. This CDR3 comprises 15 residues. CDR1 and CDR2 from the germline V gene are MNHNY and SVGAGI (reference sequence). The CDR3 reads CASSYLAHHTDTQYF. The CDR3 DNA reads as TGTGCCAGCAGTTACTTAGCGCACCACACAGATACGCAGTATTTT.

The rearrangement links TRBV10-3 to TRBJ2-3; D gene uncertain. CDR3 length: 17 residues. The ends were cut back, 0 bases at V and 6 bases at J, with 19 bases in the middle. Germline CDR1 and CDR2: ENHRY and SYGVKD. The CDR3 bases are TGTGCCATCAGTGAGTCGAAAGTGACCGAGGCCGGGGATACGCAGTATTTT. Its protein product is CAISESKVTEAGDTQYF.

Comment on this clonotype: Compared with germline, one end of the junction differs, possibly owing to a read error. The chain employs TRBV4-1 and TRBJ1-4, with unresolved D. The CDR3 runs to 15 residues. In germline, CDR1 is MGHRA, CDR2 YSYEKL. CDR3 region: CSSSQEPTVTEKLFF. The CDR3 DNA follows: TGCTCCAGCAGCCAAGAACCAACAGTTACTGAAAAACTGTTTTTT.